A single sample is the source of the 23 T cell receptor beta chains below, sequenced in a study of T cell responses to AZD1222 COVID-19 vaccine (TCRdb year 2021). Libraries were built with the immunoSEQ multiplex PCR assay. The table comes from immuneACCESS by way of TCRdb, which keeps in-frame sequences with V and J called. Part of the clones is missing from these tables; in studies checked, under half for an unresolved V gene and the rest for unknown reasons. For this sample the table gives 130,000 or so clones, of which more than 80% were detected only once. Clones ranked in the top ten supply 2.9% of the sample. The time point tag for this specimen amounts to: baseline before first vaccination. The sample here was peripheral blood, taken on day 0 of AZD1222 vaccination. The receptors were gathered from an adult in good health.

This clone was seen a single time. The chain joins TRBV5-1 to TRBJ2-1, with D perhaps matching TRBD1 or TRBD2 (5 bases each). From germline, CDR1 is SGHRS and CDR2 YFSETQ. The V end lost 4 bases, the J end lost 8 bases, and 16 bases lay between the germline ends. CDR3 length: 14 amino acids. The CDR3 region has the DNA TGCGCCAGCAGCCCAGCACGAAGAGGGGATGAGCAGTTCTTC. Its protein product is CASSPARRGDEQFF.

This chain uses TRBV5-4 with TRBJ2-2; 10 bases line up with TRBD2. Per the germline V gene, CDR1 is SGHNT and CDR2 is YYREEE (reference sequence). Trimming removed 3 bases from V and 2 bases from J; junction bases left unmatched: 4. This CDR3 is built from 16 residues. The CDR3 DNA sequence: TGTGCCAGCAGCTACACTAGCGGGGTAAACACCGGGGAGCTGTTTTTT. This translates into CASSYTSGVNTGELFF.

The chain is built from TRBV6-4 and TRBJ2-1; 10 bases match TRBD1. Germline CDR1 MRHNA, CDR2 SNTAGT. J was trimmed by 1 base and V by 4 bases; bases with no gene match: 1. The length of the CDR3 is 15 residues. The CDR3 nucleotides are TGTGCCAGCAGTGCGGGACAGGGGTCCTACAATGAGCAGTTCTTC. Translating gives CASSAGQGSYNEQFF.

The chain links TRBV6-5 to TRBJ1-6; TRBD1 is a possible D gene (5 bases). V lost 3 bases and J 16 bases, leaving 13 bases between the germline ends. CDR1 and CDR2 (germline): MNHEY, SVGAGI. CDR3 length: 12 amino acids. CDR3 in DNA: TGTGCCAGCAGTTATTGGGGGGACCAGCTCCACTTT. Protein sequence: CASSYWGDQLHF.

The chain uses TRBV7-9 and TRBJ2-1; the match to TRBD2 covers 9 bases. Germline V gene sequence: CDR1 SEHNR, CDR2 FQNEAQ (reference sequence). Unmatched junction bases numbered 12, after V lost 1 base and J lost 8 bases. The CDR3 extends over 17 amino acids. Here the CDR3 reads CASSLGLAGKHVDEQFF. CDR3 coding DNA: TGTGCCAGCAGCTTAGGGCTAGCGGGAAAACACGTAGATGAGCAGTTCTTC.

The rearrangement links TRBV24-1 to TRBJ2-5; D not resolved. Germline CDR1 KGHDR, CDR2 SFDVKD. The CDR3 totals 11 residues. The V end lost 10 bases, the J end lost 5 bases, and 10 bases lay between the germline ends. The CDR3: CATSDLETQYF. The CDR3 DNA sequence: TGTGCCACGTCCGATTTGGAGACCCAGTACTTC.

The rearrangement joins TRBV5-1 to TRBJ2-7; D not resolved. Germline V lookup: CDR1 SGHRS, CDR2 YFSETQ. V was trimmed by 4 bases and J by 0 bases, leaving 14 bases between them. The CDR3 sequence is 15 residues long. This CDR3 reads CASSPSEAYSYEQYF. CDR3 sequence (DNA): TGCGCCAGCAGCCCCTCTGAGGCCTACTCCTACGAGCAGTACTTC.

Here the CDR3 DNA reads TGTGCCAGCAGTTACTCGAGCAGGGGTTATAATTCACCCCTCCACTTT. Encoded protein: CASSYSSRGYNSPLHF. The V call is TRBV6-5, the J call TRBJ1-6, with a possible D match to TRBD1 (6 bases). Germline values: CDR1 MNHEY, CDR2 SVGAGI. This CDR3 is built from 16 residues. Trimming took off 0 bases at V and 4 bases at J, with 10 bases between the two ends.

This clone was seen only once. V and J are TRBV28 and TRBJ2-7; the D gene is possibly TRBD1 (6 bases). CDR1 is MDHEN and CDR2 is SYDVKM in the germline V gene. V was shortened by 6 bases and J by 2 bases, with 17 bases between the two germline ends. The CDR3 length is 15 residues. This CDR3 reads CASSEPRDITYEQYF. In DNA form, the CDR3 reads TGTGCCAGCAGCGAACCCCGGGACATAACCTACGAGCAGTACTTC.

V is TRBV28 and J is TRBJ2-1; 11 nucleotides align to TRBD1. This CDR3 has 14 residues. Germline CDR1 and CDR2: MDHEN and SYDVKM. J was trimmed by 8 bases and V by 3 bases; bases with no gene match: 3. CDR3 nucleotides: TGTGCCAGCAGTTTTGGGACAGGGGGTTATGAGCAGTTCTTC. Translated, it gives CASSFGTGGYEQFF.

CDR3 protein: CASSSFSRTNEKLFF. CDR3 nucleotides: TGTGCCAGCAGCTCCTTCAGCAGGACTAATGAAAAACTGTTTTTT. V usage is TRBV5-4 and J usage is TRBJ1-4; no clear D. V was pared by 3 bases and J by 2 bases, with 11 bases between. This CDR3 is 15 amino acids long. Germline V gene sequence: CDR1 SGHNT, CDR2 YYREEE (reference sequence).

The chain recombines TRBV2 with TRBJ2-7; D gene uncertain. This CDR3 is built from 14 residues. Germline V gene lookup returns CDR1 SNHLY and CDR2 FYNNEI. V dropped 4 bases and J dropped 2 bases, with 12 bases sitting between them. The DNA of the CDR3 is TGTGCCAGCAGTGGACCAACGAGCACCTACGAGCAGTACTTC. Its protein product is CASSGPTSTYEQYF.

This chain links TRBV10-3 with TRBJ2-5; D remains unclear. The CDR3 sequence is 15 residues long. Per germline, CDR1 ENHRY and CDR2 SYGVKD. The V end lost 1 base, the J end lost 2 bases, and 11 bases lay between the germline ends. Written as DNA, the CDR3 is TGTGCCATCAGTGAGTACGCAGTCGGGCAAGAGACCCAGTACTTC. Protein: CAISEYAVGQETQYF.

The gene calls are TRBV5-1 and TRBJ2-7; either TRBD1 or TRBD2 may supply D (5 bases each). The CDR3 loop spans 14 amino acids. Trimming removed 2 bases from V and 1 base from J, with 10 bases in between. Per germline, CDR1 SGHRS and CDR2 YFSETQ. Here the CDR3 reads CASSFGTASYEQYF. DNA of the CDR3: TGCGCCAGCAGCTTCGGGACGGCGTCCTACGAGCAGTACTTC.

V and J are TRBV4-1 and TRBJ2-4, with 8 bases matching TRBD2. This CDR3 spans 18 amino acids. The V gene end was trimmed by 5 bases and the J gene end by 4 bases; junction bases not matched to a gene: 16. Germline values: CDR1 MGHRA, CDR2 YSYEKL. The CDR3 sequence is CASSAELAGPDQKNIQYF. As DNA, the CDR3 is TGCGCCAGCAGCGCAGAATTAGCGGGGCCAGACCAAAAAAACATTCAGTACTTC.

The CDR3 protein is CASSSRDAVEYEQYF. Written as DNA, the CDR3 is TGTGCCAGCAGTTCCCGGGACGCGGTGGAATACGAGCAGTACTTC. The chain has TRBV7-8 and TRBJ2-7; D is possibly TRBD1 or TRBD2 (5 bases each). Trimming removed 6 bases at V and 4 bases at J, with 19 bases between. CDR1 SGHVS and CDR2 FQNEAQ come from the germline V gene. The CDR3 is made up of 15 amino acids.

CDR3 amino acids: CASSPRLAGGSEQFF. The CDR3, as DNA: TGTGCCAGCAGCCCCAGACTAGCGGGGGGGAGTGAGCAGTTCTTC. The V gene is TRBV11-1, the J gene TRBJ2-1; TRBD2 matches 14 bases. V dropped 5 bases and J dropped 9; count of bases not matched to a gene: 6. Germline CDR1 reads SGHAT; CDR2 reads FQDESV (reference sequence). The CDR3 consists of 15 residues.

This chain uses TRBV5-1 with TRBJ2-3; the match to TRBD2 covers 9 bases. CDR3 length: 17 amino acids. V shed 6 bases, J shed 1 base, and the junction held 12 bases outside the gene matches. Per germline, CDR1 SGHRS and CDR2 YFSETQ. The CDR3 loop reads CASTNLRSSGGTDTQYF. CDR3 sequence (DNA): TGCGCCAGCACCAACCTGAGGTCTAGCGGGGGCACAGATACGCAGTATTTT. The full variable domain, with the rest looked up from reference TRBV5-1 and TRBJ2-3, is KAGVTQTPRYLIKTRGQQVTLSCSPISGHRSVSWYQQTPGQGLQFLFEYFSETQRNKGNFPGRFSGRQFSNSRSEMNVSTLELGDSALYLCASTNLRSSGGTDTQYFGPGTRLTVL.

The chain couples TRBV18 to TRBJ1-3; TRBD1 might be the D (5 bases). The germline V gene has CDR1 KGHSH and CDR2 LQKENI. CDR3 length: 17 residues. V shed 2 bases and J shed 0 bases, with 14 bases lying between them. CDR3 in DNA: TGTGCCAGCTCACCAAATAGGCCCAGGGCCTCTGGAAACACCATATATTTT. Protein: CASSPNRPRASGNTIYF.

The rearrangement uses TRBV28 and TRBJ1-5; D perhaps matches TRBD1 (6 bases). The CDR3 contains 17 residues. V was clipped by 5 bases and J by 7 bases, with 24 bases between them. Germline V CDR1 and CDR2: MDHEN, SYDVKM. The CDR3 DNA follows: TGTGCCAGCAGTCCGCCGCGACAGGTACAACCGTACCAGCCCCAGCATTTT. Amino acids: CASSPPRQVQPYQPQHF.

CDR3 DNA sequence: TGCGCCAGCAGCCAAGGAATTGGTAGCGGCAATACGCAGTATTTT. Amino acids: CASSQGIGSGNTQYF. The chain is built from TRBV4-1 and TRBJ2-3; tentative D call: TRBD2 (6 bases). Between the trimmed V and J ends, which lost 1 base and 7 bases, there was a span of 15 bases. This CDR3 has 15 amino acids. The germline V gene has CDR1 MGHRA and CDR2 YSYEKL.

The chain carries TRBV29-1 and TRBJ1-1; D is uncertain. There are 13 residues in the CDR3. Germline V gene sequence: CDR1 SQVTM, CDR2 ANQGSEA. The V and J ends lost 7 bases and 0 bases respectively, with 12 bases between them. The CDR3 DNA reads as TGCAGCGAGCTGAGAGGAATGAACACTGAAGCTTTCTTT. The encoded protein is CSELRGMNTEAFF. Supplemented by reference TRBV29-1 and TRBJ1-1, the full variable domain reads SAVISQKPSRDICQRGTSLTIQCQVDSQVTMMFWYRQQPGQSLTLIATANQGSEATYESGFVIDKFPISRPNLTFSTLTVSNMSPEDSSIYLCSELRGMNTEAFFGQGTRLTVV.

This rearrangement joins TRBV6-5 to TRBJ1-1; a weak D match, TRBD1 (6 bases). The germline V gene has CDR1 MNHEY and CDR2 SVGAGI. The CDR3 consists of 15 residues. V dropped 5 bases and J dropped 5 bases, with 18 bases sitting between them. The CDR3 sequence is CASSTLGGAGTEAFF. The CDR3 DNA is TGTGCCAGCAGTACCTTGGGGGGCGCGGGGACTGAAGCTTTCTTT.